The rows below give T cell receptor beta chains drawn from one sample of a study of cytomegalovirus exposure and HLA in healthy donors. Here immunoSEQ multiplex PCR was the method, and the copy in TCRdb shows in-frame clones only, minus some. The profile shows 140,000 to 150,000 clones, 80% to 90% of them singletons. Sequenced input: PBMCs. The receptors shown here come from a man between 18 and 35 years old in good health and CMV-seropositive. CDR3s leave out the opening cysteine and the closing phenylalanine or tryptophan. For some rows the clone size is stated as once, few or many, or as a class when expanded; others skip it.

clone_size: NA
v_call: TRBV18
j_call: TRBJ2-1
cdr3_aa: ASSTSGTGRNEQF

clone_size: NA
v_call: TRBV4-2
j_call: TRBJ1-2
cdr3_aa: ASNNRDNYGYT

clone_size: NA
v_call: TRBV18
j_call: TRBJ1-5
cdr3_aa: ASSLSIQGTAQH

clone_size: NA
v_call: TRBV27
j_call: TRBJ2-4
cdr3_aa: ASSLTLALRSIQY

clone_size: NA
v_call: TRBV2
j_call: TRBJ2-3
cdr3_aa: ASSEGASGPSTDTQY

clone_size: NA
v_call: TRBV7-9
j_call: TRBJ2-3
cdr3_aa: ASSLQTDTQY

clone_size: NA
v_call: TRBV4-1
j_call: TRBJ1-2
cdr3_aa: ASSQDNRASISDGYT

clone_size: NA
v_call: TRBV2
j_call: TRBJ1-5
cdr3_aa: ASSNTGQPQH

clone_size: NA
v_call: TRBV5-4
j_call: TRBJ2-5
cdr3_aa: ASSFQTGGRAQY

clone_size: NA
v_call: TRBV6-1
j_call: TRBJ1-2
cdr3_aa: ASSPGESYGYT

clone_size: NA
v_call: TRBV9
j_call: TRBJ1-4
cdr3_aa: ASSVRGTANEKLF

clone_size: NA
v_call: TRBV28
j_call: TRBJ2-5
cdr3_aa: ASSLSWGEETQY

clone_size: NA
v_call: TRBV5-1
j_call: TRBJ1-1
cdr3_aa: ASSLSGQPNTEAF

clone_size: NA
v_call: TRBV5-6
j_call: TRBJ2-7
cdr3_aa: ASSLAFSEQY

clone_size: NA
v_call: TRBV11-2
j_call: TRBJ2-4
cdr3_aa: ASSPKGQGADIQY

clone_size: NA
v_call: TRBV7-9
j_call: TRBJ1-1
cdr3_aa: ASKTAPTTEAF

clone_size: NA
v_call: TRBV30
j_call: TRBJ2-2
cdr3_aa: AGQGALAGELF

clone_size: NA
v_call: TRBV7-9
j_call: TRBJ1-6
cdr3_aa: ASSPSDFRLH

clone_size: NA
v_call: TRBV29-1
j_call: TRBJ1-2
cdr3_aa: SVLTGPANYGYT

clone_size: NA
v_call: TRBV6-6
j_call: TRBJ1-3
cdr3_aa: ASSYVGVTGNTIY

clone_size: NA
v_call: TRBV6-5
j_call: TRBJ1-2
cdr3_aa: ASSYGSGYGYT

clone_size: NA
v_call: TRBV10-3
j_call: TRBJ1-2
cdr3_aa: AISDRTLADYGYT

clone_size: few
v_call: TRBV6-5
j_call: TRBJ1-5
cdr3_aa: ASSPLLSGPQH

clone_size: NA
v_call: TRBV6-5
j_call: TRBJ2-1
cdr3_aa: ATWGLAGASEQF

clone_size: NA
v_call: TRBV27
j_call: TRBJ2-2
cdr3_aa: ASRWGAPGQTPTGELF

clone_size: NA
v_call: TRBV29-1
j_call: TRBJ2-1
cdr3_aa: SVGGAGGYNEQF

clone_size: NA
v_call: TRBV5-1
j_call: TRBJ1-1
cdr3_aa: ASKSGWQIRGGTEAF

clone_size: NA
v_call: TRBV5-1
j_call: TRBJ2-7
cdr3_aa: ASRAGTDYEQY

clone_size: NA
v_call: TRBV28
j_call: TRBJ1-1
cdr3_aa: ASSRTGDEAF

clone_size: once
v_call: TRBV7-7
j_call: TRBJ2-6
cdr3_aa: ASSLKAGSGANVLT

clone_size: NA
v_call: TRBV7-2
j_call: TRBJ1-5
cdr3_aa: ASSLRGALSNQPQH

clone_size: NA
v_call: TRBV11-2
j_call: TRBJ2-2
cdr3_aa: ASSDGLLHRAGELF

clone_size: once
v_call: TRBV9
j_call: TRBJ2-2
cdr3_aa: ASSPPRGRTGELF

clone_size: NA
v_call: TRBV12-5
j_call: TRBJ1-5
cdr3_aa: ASGLVPPTGSRLGSNQPQH

clone_size: few
v_call: TRBV28
j_call: TRBJ1-2
cdr3_aa: ASSFGGNYGYT